This TCR beta chain was found in a study of response to subunit inactivated influenza vaccine. Study conclusions and caveats: Authors suggested each seasonal influenza vaccination recruits few new T cells.

A remark on this clonotype: Its matching antigen is unknown.

The CDR3 totals 15 residues. V lost 0 bases and J lost 2, with 12 bases in between. Germline loops: CDR1 DFQATT, CDR2 SNEGSKA (reference sequence). TCRdb called the RT-PCR reads again in MiXCR, with one record for every CDR3 protein. The data hold 250,000 to 350,000 distinct CDR3 sequences, with roughly 22% observed a single time. The source of this sequence is a man between 50 and 75 years old who received an inactivated influenza vaccine. This rearrangement joins TRBV20-1 to TRBJ2-3; D not resolved. The material was PBMCs from blood, obtained less than 22 months after vaccination. CDR3 DNA: TGCAGTGCTAGAGATTTAACAAGGCACACAGATACGCAGTATTTT. Its translation: CSARDLTRHTDTQYF.